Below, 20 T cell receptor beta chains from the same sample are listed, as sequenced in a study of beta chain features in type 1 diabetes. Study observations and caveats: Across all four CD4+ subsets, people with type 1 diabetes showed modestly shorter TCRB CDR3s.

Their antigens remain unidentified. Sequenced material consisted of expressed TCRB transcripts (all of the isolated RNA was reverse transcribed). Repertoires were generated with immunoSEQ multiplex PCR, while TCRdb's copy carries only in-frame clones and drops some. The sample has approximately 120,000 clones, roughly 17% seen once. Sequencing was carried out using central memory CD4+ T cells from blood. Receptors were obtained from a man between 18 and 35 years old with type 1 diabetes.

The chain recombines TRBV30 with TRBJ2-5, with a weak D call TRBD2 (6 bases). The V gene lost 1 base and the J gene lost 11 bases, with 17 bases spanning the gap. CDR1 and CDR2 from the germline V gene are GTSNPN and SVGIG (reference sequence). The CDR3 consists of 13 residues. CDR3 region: CAWSERARVGQYF. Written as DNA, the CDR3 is TGTGCCTGGAGTGAGCGGGCCCGGGTGGGGCAGTACTTC.

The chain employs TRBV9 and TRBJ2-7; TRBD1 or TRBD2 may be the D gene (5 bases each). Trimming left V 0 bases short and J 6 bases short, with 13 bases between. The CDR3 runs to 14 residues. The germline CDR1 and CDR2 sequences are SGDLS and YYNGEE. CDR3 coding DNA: TGTGCCAGCAGCGTAGCGGGGCTTTCGTCCGAGCAGTACTTC. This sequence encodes CASSVAGLSSEQYF.

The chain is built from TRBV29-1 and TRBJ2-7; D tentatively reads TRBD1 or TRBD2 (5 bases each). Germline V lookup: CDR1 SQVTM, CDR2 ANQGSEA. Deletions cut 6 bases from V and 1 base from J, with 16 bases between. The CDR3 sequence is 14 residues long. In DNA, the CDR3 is TGCAGCGTCCCGGGGCAGGGTATTTCCTACGAGCAGTACTTC. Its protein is CSVPGQGISYEQYF.

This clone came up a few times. The DNA for the CDR3 is TGTGCCTGGAGTGTTTCAGGGCCAGTAAATTCACCCCTCCACTTT. This sequence encodes CAWSVSGPVNSPLHF. The chain links TRBV30 to TRBJ1-6; D perhaps matches TRBD1 (5 bases). V lost 0 bases to trimming and J lost 7 bases, with 13 bases between them. CDR1 GTSNPN and CDR2 SVGIG come from the germline V gene (reference sequence). This CDR3 spans 15 amino acids.

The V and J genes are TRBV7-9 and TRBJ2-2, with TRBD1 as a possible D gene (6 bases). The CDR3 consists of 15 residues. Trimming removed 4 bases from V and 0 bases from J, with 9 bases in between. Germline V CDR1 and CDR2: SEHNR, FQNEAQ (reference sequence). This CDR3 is CASSSGHTNTGELFF. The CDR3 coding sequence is TGTGCCAGCAGCTCGGGACACACGAACACCGGGGAGCTGTTTTTT. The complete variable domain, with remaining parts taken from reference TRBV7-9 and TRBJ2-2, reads DTGVSQNPRHKITKRGQNVTFRCDPISEHNRLYWYRQTLGQGPEFLTYFQNEAQLEKSRLLSDRFSAERPKGSFSTLEIQRTEQGDSAMYLCASSSGHTNTGELFFGEGSRLTVL.

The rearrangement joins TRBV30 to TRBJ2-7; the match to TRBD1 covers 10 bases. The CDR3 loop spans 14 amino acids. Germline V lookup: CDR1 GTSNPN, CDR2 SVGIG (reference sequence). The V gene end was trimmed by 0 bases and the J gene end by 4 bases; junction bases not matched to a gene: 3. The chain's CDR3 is CAWSVGTGVYEQYF. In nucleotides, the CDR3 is TGTGCCTGGAGTGTAGGGACAGGGGTGTACGAGCAGTACTTC.

The DNA for the CDR3 is TGCAGCGTTAACAGGGGATTGGGAGAGACCCAGTACTTC. Its protein product is CSVNRGLGETQYF. This rearrangement joins TRBV29-1 to TRBJ2-5; 7 bases are shared with TRBD1. The V and J ends lost 5 bases and 4 bases, in that order; junction bases with no gene match: 7. The V gene's germline CDR1 is SQVTM and CDR2 ANQGSEA. The CDR3 totals 13 residues.

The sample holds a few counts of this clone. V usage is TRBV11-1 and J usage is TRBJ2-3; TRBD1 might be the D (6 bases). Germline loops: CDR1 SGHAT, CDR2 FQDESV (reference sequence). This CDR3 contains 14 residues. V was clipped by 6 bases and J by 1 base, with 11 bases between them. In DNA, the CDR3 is TGTGCCAGCAGACATCGGACAGGCACAGATACGCAGTATTTT. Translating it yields CASRHRTGTDTQYF.

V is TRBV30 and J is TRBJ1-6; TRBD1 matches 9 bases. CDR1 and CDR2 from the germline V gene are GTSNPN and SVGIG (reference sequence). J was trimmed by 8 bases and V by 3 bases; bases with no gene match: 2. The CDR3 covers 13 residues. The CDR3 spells CAWSDRGYSPLHF. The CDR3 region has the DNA TGTGCCTGGAGCGACAGGGGGTATTCACCCCTCCACTTT.

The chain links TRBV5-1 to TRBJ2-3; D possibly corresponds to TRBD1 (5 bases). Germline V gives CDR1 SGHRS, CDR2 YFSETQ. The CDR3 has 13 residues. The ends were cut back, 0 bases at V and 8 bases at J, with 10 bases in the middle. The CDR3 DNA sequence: TGCGCCAGCAGCTTGGAAGGGGCGGCTACGCAGTATTTT. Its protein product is CASSLEGAATQYF. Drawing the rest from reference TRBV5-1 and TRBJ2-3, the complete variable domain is KAGVTQTPRYLIKTRGQQVTLSCSPISGHRSVSWYQQTPGQGLQFLFEYFSETQRNKGNFPGRFSGRQFSNSRSEMNVSTLELGDSALYLCASSLEGAATQYFGPGTRLTVL.

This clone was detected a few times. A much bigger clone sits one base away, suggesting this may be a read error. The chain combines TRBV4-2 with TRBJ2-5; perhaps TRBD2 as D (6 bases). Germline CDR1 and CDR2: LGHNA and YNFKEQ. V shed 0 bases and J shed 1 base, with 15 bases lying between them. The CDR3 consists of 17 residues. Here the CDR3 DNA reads TGTGCCAGCAGCCAAGAGCTGCGGGGTCTGGTCCAAGAGACCCAGTACTTC. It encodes CASSQELRGLVQETQYF.

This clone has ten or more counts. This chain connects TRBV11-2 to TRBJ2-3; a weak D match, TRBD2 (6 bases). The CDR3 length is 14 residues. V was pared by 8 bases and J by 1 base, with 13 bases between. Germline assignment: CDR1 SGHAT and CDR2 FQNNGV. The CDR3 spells CASGGSYRTDTQYF. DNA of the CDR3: TGTGCCAGCGGGGGGTCCTACCGCACAGATACGCAGTATTTT.

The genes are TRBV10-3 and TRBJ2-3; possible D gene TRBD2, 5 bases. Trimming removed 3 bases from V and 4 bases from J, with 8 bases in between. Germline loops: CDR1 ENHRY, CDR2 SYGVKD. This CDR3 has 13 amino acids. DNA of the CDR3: TGTGCCATCAGTGATCAACTAGCAGATACGCAGTATTTT. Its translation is CAISDQLADTQYF.

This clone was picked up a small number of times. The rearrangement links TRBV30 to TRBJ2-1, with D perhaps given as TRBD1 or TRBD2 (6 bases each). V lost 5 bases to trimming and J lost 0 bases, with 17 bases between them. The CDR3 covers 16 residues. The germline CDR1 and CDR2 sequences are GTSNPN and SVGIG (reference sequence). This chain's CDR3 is CAWGGDTKSSYNEQFF. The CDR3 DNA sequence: TGTGCCTGGGGAGGGGACACCAAGAGCTCCTACAATGAGCAGTTCTTC.

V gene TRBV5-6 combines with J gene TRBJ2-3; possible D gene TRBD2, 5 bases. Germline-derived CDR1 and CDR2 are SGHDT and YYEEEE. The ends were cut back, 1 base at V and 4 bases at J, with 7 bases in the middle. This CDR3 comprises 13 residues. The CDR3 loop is CASSLWRADTQYF. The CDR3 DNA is TGTGCCAGCAGCTTGTGGCGGGCAGATACGCAGTATTTT.

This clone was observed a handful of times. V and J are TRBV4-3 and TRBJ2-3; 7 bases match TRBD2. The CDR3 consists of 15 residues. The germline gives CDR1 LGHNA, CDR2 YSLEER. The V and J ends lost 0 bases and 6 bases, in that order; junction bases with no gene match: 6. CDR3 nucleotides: TGCGCCAGCAGCCAAGAATCTCGGGGGGTGGATACGCAGTATTTT. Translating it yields CASSQESRGVDTQYF.

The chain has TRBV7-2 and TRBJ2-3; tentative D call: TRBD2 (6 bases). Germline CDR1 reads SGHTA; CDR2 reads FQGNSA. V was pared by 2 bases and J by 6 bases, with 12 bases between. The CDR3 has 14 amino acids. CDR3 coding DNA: TGTGCCAGCAGCTTATGGGAGGCCCGGGATACGCAGTATTTT. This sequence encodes CASSLWEARDTQYF.

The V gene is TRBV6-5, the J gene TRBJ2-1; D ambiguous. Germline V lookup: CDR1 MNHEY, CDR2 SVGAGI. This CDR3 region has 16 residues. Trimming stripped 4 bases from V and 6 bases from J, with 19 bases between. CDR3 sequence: CASSLKSRPRSNEQFF. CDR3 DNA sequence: TGTGCCAGCAGTTTGAAATCTAGGCCACGGAGCAATGAGCAGTTCTTC.

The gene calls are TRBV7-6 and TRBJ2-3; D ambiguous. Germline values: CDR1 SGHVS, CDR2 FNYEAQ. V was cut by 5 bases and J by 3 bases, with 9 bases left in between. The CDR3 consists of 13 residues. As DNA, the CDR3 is TGTGCCAGCAGCGACCAGCTTACAGATACGCAGTATTTT. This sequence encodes CASSDQLTDTQYF.

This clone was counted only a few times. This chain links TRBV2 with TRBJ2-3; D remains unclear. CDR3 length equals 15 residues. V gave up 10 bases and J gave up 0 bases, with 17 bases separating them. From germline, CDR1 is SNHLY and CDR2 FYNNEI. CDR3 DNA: TGTGCCACCTCAGAAAATCCTTTTAGCACAGATACGCAGTATTTT. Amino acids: CATSENPFSTDTQYF.